Sequencing of this T cell receptor (beta chain) was carried out in a study of vaccination and CD4 T cells after COVID-19. Sequence data for DNA of cultured CD4+ T cells were generated by the Oncomine TCR Beta short-read assay. One entry per CDR3 protein results from TCRdb running MiXCR on the PCR reads. The sample contains 10,000 to 15,000 distinct CDR3 sequences, 45% to 55% of which appear only once. Specified treatment: 10-day PBMC culture with coronavirus spike peptide pools or control peptides (ViraFEST assay). Germline V lookup: CDR1 MNHEY, CDR2 SVGAGI. V lost 4 bases and J lost 0, with 12 bases in between. The CDR3 has 15 residues. A word on this clonotype: Its specificity is unknown. This likely comes from a read error, as the CDR3 has no conserved phenylalanine or tryptophan at its end.

V gene TRBV6-5 combines with J gene TRBJ1-2; perhaps TRBD1 as D (5 bases). The material was cultured CD4+ T cells from blood, obtained after SARS-CoV-2 vaccination. The clonotype originates from a human donor with COVID-19. Here the CDR3 reads CASSFDSKANYGYTL. DNA of the CDR3: TGTGCCAGCAGTTTTGACAGCAAAGCTAACTATGGCTACACCCTC.